This T cell receptor (beta chain) was sequenced during a study of CD8+ T cells in alopecia areata. The overall study: Affected scalp percentage gauged treated patients' severity. Notes on the study in general: Scalp and blood retained many expanded lesional clones during tofacitinib.

Treatment: oral pan-JAK inhibitor, 5-10 mg twice daily. Germline V CDR1 and CDR2: SGHTA, FQGNSA. CDR3 length: 12 residues. Trimming removed 2 bases from V and 8 bases from J, with 9 bases in between. This clone came up a few times. The antigen is not known. Isolated RNA was reverse transcribed into cDNA used as the sequencing template. Profiling relied on immunoSEQ multiplex PCR, and the TCRdb table lists in-frame clones only, not all of them. The sample yields some 180,000 clones, 40% to 65% seen once. The receptor's source is a human donor with alopecia areata. The sequences come from CD8+ T cells sorted from blood, collected between weeks 51 and 52, from a patient treated with tofacitinib. The chain has TRBV7-2 and TRBJ1-2; no reliable D call. CDR3 amino acids: CASSLSFAGYTF. The CDR3 DNA is TGTGCCAGCAGCTTATCCTTTGCAGGCTACACCTTC.